The 6 T cell receptor beta chains below all came from one sample that was sequenced in a study of cytomegalovirus exposure and HLA in healthy donors. It was with 60 Vbeta and 13 Jbeta primers that the PCR ran. Method: immunoSEQ multiplex PCR; TCRdb's copy keeps in-frame clones and lacks some. In the table there are 150,000 to 200,000 clones, 60% to 80% of which are singletons. The sample taken for sequencing was PBMCs. These receptors were obtained from a middle-aged woman in good health and CMV-seropositive.

This sequence joins TRBV28 and TRBJ2-5, with TRBD2 matching over 7 bases. Germline CDR1 and CDR2: MDHEN and SYDVKM. V was pared by 6 bases and J by 1 base, with 8 bases of the junction left unmatched. This CDR3 comprises 15 residues. The CDR3: CASSLTLAVQETQYF. CDR3 nucleotides: TGTGCCAGCAGCCTGACCCTAGCGGTCCAAGAGACCCAGTACTTC.

The chain employs TRBV11-2 and TRBJ2-2; the match to TRBD1 covers 8 bases. The J segment lost 6 bases and the V segment lost 2 bases, leaving 11 bases of the junction unmatched. This CDR3 is 17 amino acids long. CDR1 SGHAT and CDR2 FQNNGV come from the germline V gene. The CDR3 spells CASSLNSRTGRSGELFF. DNA of the CDR3: TGTGCCAGCAGCTTAAATAGTAGGACAGGGAGGTCCGGGGAGCTGTTTTTT. Full variable domain (rest looked up from reference TRBV11-2 and TRBJ2-2): EAGVAQSPRYKIIEKRQSVAFWCNPISGHATLYWYQQILGQGPKLLIQFQNNGVVDDSQLPKDRFSAERLKGVDSTLKIQPAKLEDSAVYLCASSLNSRTGRSGELFFGEGSRLTVL.

This sequence joins TRBV5-1 and TRBJ2-7, with 10 bases aligning to TRBD2. The CDR3 is made up of 14 amino acids. Germline V gene sequence: CDR1 SGHRS, CDR2 YFSETQ. After removal of 4 bases from V and 4 bases from J, the junction contained 5 bases not matched to a gene. The CDR3, as DNA: TGCGCCAGCAGCGCACCGGGACTAGCGTACGAGCAGTACTTC. This translates into CASSAPGLAYEQYF.

The chain is built from TRBV7-9 and TRBJ1-2; possible D gene TRBD1, 6 bases. The CDR3 consists of 13 residues. Trimming pared 3 bases from V and 5 bases from J, leaving 10 bases between. Germline V gene data show CDR1 as SEHNR and CDR2 as FQNEAQ (reference sequence). The CDR3 sequence: CASSFPDSYGYTF. The CDR3 bases are TGTGCCAGCAGCTTCCCGGACAGTTATGGCTACACCTTC.

In this sample, this clone turned up once. This chain links TRBV20-1 with TRBJ2-5; D not certain. The germline CDR1 and CDR2 sequences are DFQATT and SNEGSKA (reference sequence). Deletions cut 4 bases from V and 4 bases from J, with 7 bases between. CDR3 length: 11 amino acids. The CDR3 DNA reads TGCAGTGCTATCCCCCTAGAGACCCAGTACTTC. Translating it yields CSAIPLETQYF.

This clone was recorded only once. This rearrangement joins TRBV6-5 to TRBJ2-7; TRBD2 agrees at 7 bases. The CDR3 totals 15 residues. Germline CDR1 reads MNHEY; CDR2 reads SVGAGI. V was clipped by 3 bases and J by 6 bases; unmatched bases: 11. In DNA form, the CDR3 reads TGTGCCAGCAGTTATACTCGCGGGAGAACCTCCGAGCAGTACTTC. Residues: CASSYTRGRTSEQYF.